The rows below give T cell receptor beta chains drawn from one sample of a study of shared clonotypes between healthy human individuals. Profiled with immunoSEQ multiplex PCR; TCRdb holds only in-frame clones, not every one. This table has a few million clones, more than 80% appearing once. The specimen sequenced was naive CD4+ T cells from PBMCs. All receptors derive from a man younger than 35 in good health. Some clones in this sample may be carry-over from other donors' samples. Both conserved end residues are part of each CDR3. The D gene is left open where the match is weak. Size is stated for part of the rows, as once, few or many counts, or as a class when the clone is expanded.

clone_size j_call v_call d_call cdr3_aa cdr3_nt
NA TRBJ2-2 TRBV5-4 NA CASSFGNTGELFF TGTGCCAGCAGCTTTGGAAACACCGGGGAGCTGTTTTTT
once TRBJ2-7 TRBV19 TRBD2 CASSMSAGSPYEQYF TGTGCCAGTAGTATGTCAGCGGGATCGCCCTACGAGCAGTACTTC
NA TRBJ2-5 TRBV13 NA CASSNRQGETQYF TGTGCCAGCAGTAACAGGCAAGGCGAGACCCAGTACTTC
NA TRBJ2-5 TRBV5-6 TRBD2 CASSALAGVRKETQYF TGTGCCAGCAGCGCCCTAGCGGGAGTGCGGAAAGAGACCCAGTACTTC
NA TRBJ1-1 TRBV7-2 NA CASSLAVGLGAEAFF TGTGCCAGCAGCTTAGCGGTGGGGTTGGGCGCTGAAGCTTTCTTT
NA TRBJ2-7 TRBV5-1 NA CASSAGFRDYEQYF TGCGCCAGCAGCGCCGGCTTTAGGGACTACGAGCAGTACTTC
NA TRBJ2-3 TRBV7-3 NA CASSLNTGGSTDTQYF TGTGCCAGCAGCTTAAATACTGGCGGGAGCACAGATACGCAGTATTTT
NA TRBJ2-3 TRBV29-1 TRBD2 CSVVHSSGPTDTQYF TGCAGCGTTGTCCATTCTAGCGGACCAACAGATACGCAGTATTTT
NA TRBJ1-1 TRBV13 NA CASSPRGGPNTEAFF TGTGCCAGCAGCCCGAGAGGGGGGCCGAACACTGAAGCTTTCTTT
NA TRBJ2-1 TRBV2 NA CASRYYGDNEQFF TGTGCCAGCAGGTATTACGGAGACAATGAGCAGTTCTTC
NA TRBJ1-1 TRBV28 NA CASRGEGRTEAFF TGTGCCAGCCGGGGGGAGGGGAGAACTGAAGCTTTCTTT
NA TRBJ2-1 TRBV7-3 TRBD1 CASSTTGGDEQFF TGTGCCAGCAGTACCACAGGGGGCGATGAGCAGTTCTTC
NA TRBJ2-7 TRBV27 TRBD1 CASSLTSNRGVISWQYF TGTGCCAGCAGTCTCACGTCTAACAGGGGAGTAATAAGTTGGCAGTACTTC
NA TRBJ2-7 TRBV4-1 NA CASSQDGFPDRGHEQYF TGCGCCAGCAGCCAAGATGGTTTCCCTGACAGAGGTCACGAGCAGTACTTC
NA TRBJ1-2 TRBV5-6 NA CASSPWTAMGRGYTF TGTGCCAGCAGCCCTTGGACAGCTATGGGCCGTGGCTACACCTTC
once TRBJ2-3 TRBV28 NA CASMQRTDTQYF TGTGCCAGCATGCAGAGGACAGATACGCAGTATTTT
NA TRBJ2-7 TRBV28 TRBD1 CASNPGQSYEQYF TGTGCCAGCAACCCGGGACAGTCCTACGAGCAGTACTTC
NA TRBJ1-2 TRBV10-2 NA CASSLVLGSGGYTF TGCGCCAGCAGCCTAGTGCTGGGGAGTGGTGGCTACACCTTC
once TRBJ1-1 TRBV5-1 NA CASSLGLGPSRTEAFF TGCGCCAGCAGCTTGGGGTTGGGGCCGAGTAGGACTGAAGCTTTCTTT
NA TRBJ2-2 TRBV5-1 TRBD2 CASSSTSGRAAGTGELFF TGCGCCAGCAGCTCGACTAGCGGGAGGGCCGCGGGCACCGGGGAGCTGTTTTTT
NA TRBJ2-1 TRBV28 NA CASSPPTGLGAYNEQFF TGTGCCAGCAGCCCTCCCACAGGGTTGGGTGCCTACAATGAGCAGTTCTTC
NA TRBJ2-5 TRBV7-9 NA CASSLGGMETQYF TGTGCCAGCAGCTTAGGGGGAATGGAGACCCAGTACTTC
once TRBJ2-1 TRBV7-2 NA CASSTPGGYLFF TGTGCCAGCAGCACTCCTGGGGGATATCTGTTCTTC
NA TRBJ2-7 TRBV15 TRBD1 CATSRSTGTANYEQYF TGTGCCACCAGCAGGTCTACCGGGACAGCGAACTACGAGCAGTACTTC
NA TRBJ2-3 TRBV18 NA CASSPPAGSSTDTQYF TGTGCCAGCTCACCACCGGCAGGGAGTAGCACAGATACGCAGTATTTT
NA TRBJ2-3 TRBV27 TRBD2 CASSGLAGPDTQYF TGTGCCAGCTCTGGACTAGCGGGCCCAGATACGCAGTATTTT
NA TRBJ2-1 TRBV9 TRBD2 CASSVDQAGVGNEQFF TGTGCCAGCAGCGTAGATCAAGCGGGAGTTGGGAATGAGCAGTTCTTC
NA TRBJ1-1 TRBV10-1 NA CASSESGRRNTEAFF TGCGCCAGCAGTGAGTCCGGACGGCGGAACACTGAAGCTTTCTTT
NA TRBJ1-2 TRBV2 NA CASSEKGPSGYTF TGTGCCAGCAGTGAAAAGGGCCCGAGTGGCTACACCTTC
once TRBJ2-7 TRBV7-8 TRBD1 CASTLRWDRATPDSYEQYF TGTGCCAGCACACTTAGATGGGACAGGGCCACGCCAGACTCCTACGAGCAGTACTTC
NA TRBJ2-2 TRBV27 TRBD2 CASSSSGHPANTGELFF TGTGCCAGCAGTTCTAGCGGGCACCCCGCGAACACCGGGGAGCTGTTTTTT
few TRBJ2-1 TRBV7-2 NA CASSSPLGRNEQFF TGTGCCAGCAGCTCCCCCCTCGGGAGAAATGAGCAGTTCTTC
NA TRBJ2-1 TRBV28 TRBD2 CASKPAGADNEQFF TGTGCCAGCAAACCAGCGGGGGCCGACAATGAGCAGTTCTTC
NA TRBJ2-3 TRBV5-1 NA CASSSRVSTDTQYF TGCGCCAGCAGTTCCAGGGTTAGCACAGATACGCAGTATTTT
NA TRBJ2-1 TRBV4-2 TRBD2 CASSPNLAGGSYNEQFF TGTGCCAGCAGCCCGAACCTAGCGGGGGGTTCCTACAATGAGCAGTTCTTC
NA TRBJ2-3 TRBV23-1 NA CASSLRDDCDPTDTQYF TGCGCCAGCAGTCTCAGGGACGACTGCGATCCCACAGATACGCAGTATTTT
NA TRBJ2-3 TRBV18 NA CASSPFLVQGSTDTQYF TGTGCCAGCTCACCTTTCTTGGTGCAGGGGTCCACAGATACGCAGTATTTT
NA TRBJ2-1 TRBV7-9 TRBD2 CASSSWDYYNEQFF TGTGCCAGCAGCTCGTGGGACTACTACAATGAGCAGTTCTTC
NA TRBJ2-3 TRBV7-9 TRBD1 CASRRTGAPDTQYF TGTGCCAGCAGAAGGACAGGGGCCCCAGATACGCAGTATTTT
NA TRBJ2-7 TRBV5-1 NA CASSLLGNEQYF TGCGCCAGCAGCTTGCTCGGCAACGAGCAGTACTTC
once TRBJ2-4 TRBV29-1 NA CSASTGLGKNIQYF TGCAGCGCCTCAACAGGGCTGGGCAAAAACATTCAGTACTTC
NA TRBJ2-1 TRBV28 NA CASSSRDGVFF TGTGCCAGCAGTTCCCGGGACGGTGTGTTCTTC
NA TRBJ2-1 TRBV5-8 NA CASSARLVPYNEQFF TGTGCCAGCAGCGCCAGACTAGTTCCCTACAATGAGCAGTTCTTC
NA TRBJ2-3 TRBV6-1 NA CAGYRAGTDTQYF TGTGCCGGTTACAGGGCCGGCACAGATACGCAGTATTTT
NA TRBJ2-7 TRBV28 NA CASSSRRAHEQYF TGTGCCAGCAGTTCTCGGAGGGCCCACGAGCAGTACTTC
NA TRBJ2-7 TRBV18 NA CASSAGQWSGEQYF TGTGCCAGCTCAGCAGGGCAGTGGAGTGGAGAGCAGTACTTC
NA TRBJ2-5 TRBV5-1 NA CASSLEQGQETQYF TGCGCCAGCAGCTTGGAGCAGGGCCAAGAGACCCAGTACTTC
once TRBJ2-3 TRBV4-2 NA CASSQDRRGFRATDTQYF TGTGCCAGCAGCCAAGATCGGAGGGGCTTCCGGGCCACAGATACGCAGTATTTT
NA TRBJ1-2 TRBV7-8 NA CASSLASGNSYGYTF TGTGCCAGCAGCTTAGCATCGGGGAATAGCTATGGCTACACCTTC
NA TRBJ1-5 TRBV28 NA CATDIWGNRANNQPQHF TGTGCCACCGACATTTGGGGGAACAGGGCGAACAATCAGCCCCAGCATTTT
NA TRBJ1-2 TRBV28 TRBD1 CASSNRGWLEGYTF TGTGCCAGCAGTAACAGGGGATGGTTGGAAGGCTACACCTTC
NA TRBJ1-1 TRBV29-1 TRBD1 CSVEDRIGTEAFF TGCAGCGTTGAGGACAGGATCGGCACTGAAGCTTTCTTT
NA TRBJ2-7 TRBV7-8 TRBD1 CASSTGTGGSHEQYF TGTGCCAGCAGCACCGGGACAGGGGGTAGCCACGAGCAGTACTTC
NA TRBJ2-7 TRBV29-1 NA CSAWDRRSYEQYF TGCAGCGCTTGGGACCGCCGCTCCTACGAGCAGTACTTC
NA TRBJ1-2 TRBV25-1 NA CASSSDRYGYTF TGTGCCAGCAGTTCAGACCGCTATGGCTACACCTTC
NA TRBJ2-3 TRBV20-1 NA CSAQADTQYF TGCAGTGCCCAGGCAGATACGCAGTATTTT
NA TRBJ2-5 TRBV7-7 TRBD2 CASSLSGLAGRETQYF TGTGCCAGCAGCTTATCAGGGCTAGCGGGAAGAGAGACCCAGTACTTC